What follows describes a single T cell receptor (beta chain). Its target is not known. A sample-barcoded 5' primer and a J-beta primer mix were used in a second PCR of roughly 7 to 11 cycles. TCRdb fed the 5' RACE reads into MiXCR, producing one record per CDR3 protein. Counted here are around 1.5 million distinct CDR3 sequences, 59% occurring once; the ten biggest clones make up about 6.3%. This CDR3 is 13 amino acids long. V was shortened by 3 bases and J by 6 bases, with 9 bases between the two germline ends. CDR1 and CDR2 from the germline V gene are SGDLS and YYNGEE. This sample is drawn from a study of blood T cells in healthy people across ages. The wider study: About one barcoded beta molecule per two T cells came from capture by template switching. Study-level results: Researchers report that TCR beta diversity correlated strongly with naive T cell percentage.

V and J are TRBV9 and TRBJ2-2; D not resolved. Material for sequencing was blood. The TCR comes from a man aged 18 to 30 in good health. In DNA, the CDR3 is TGTGCCAGCAGCGCGCTATGGGCCGGGGAGCTGTTTTTT. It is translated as CASSALWAGELFF.